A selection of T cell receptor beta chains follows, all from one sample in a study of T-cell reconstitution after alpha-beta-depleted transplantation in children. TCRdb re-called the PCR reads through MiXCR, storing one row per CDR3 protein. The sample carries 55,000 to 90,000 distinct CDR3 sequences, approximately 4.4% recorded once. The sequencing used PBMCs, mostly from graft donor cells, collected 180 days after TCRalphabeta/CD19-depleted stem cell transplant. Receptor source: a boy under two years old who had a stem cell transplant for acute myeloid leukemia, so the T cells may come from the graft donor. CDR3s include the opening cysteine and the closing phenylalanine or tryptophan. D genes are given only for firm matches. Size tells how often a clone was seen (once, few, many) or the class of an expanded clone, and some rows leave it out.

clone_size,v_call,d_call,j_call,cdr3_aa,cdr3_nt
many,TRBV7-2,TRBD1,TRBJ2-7,CASSLAGQTYSNEQYF,TGTGCCAGCAGCTTAGCGGGACAGACCTACTCTAACGAGCAGTACTTC
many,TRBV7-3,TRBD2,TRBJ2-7,CASSPGGGGEQYF,TGTGCCAGCAGCCCCGGGGGGGGAGGCGAGCAGTACTTC
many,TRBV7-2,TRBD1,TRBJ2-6,CASSFQGAGGANVLTF,TGTGCCAGCAGCTTTCAGGGGGCGGGGGGGGCCAACGTCCTGACTTTC
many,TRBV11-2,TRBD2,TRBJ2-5,CASSLLAGVQETQYF,TGTGCCAGCAGCTTACTAGCGGGGGTACAAGAGACCCAGTACTTC
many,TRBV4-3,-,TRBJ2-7,CASSQEQGPSEQYF,TGCGCCAGCAGCCAAGAACAGGGACCCTCTGAGCAGTACTTC
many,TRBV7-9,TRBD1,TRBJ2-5,CASSRNQGALKETQYF,TGTGCCAGCAGCCGCAATCAGGGGGCTCTAAAAGAGACCCAGTACTTC
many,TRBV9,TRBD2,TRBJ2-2,CASSVRLAGRELFF,TGTGCCAGCAGCGTAAGACTAGCGGGGCGGGAGCTGTTTTTT
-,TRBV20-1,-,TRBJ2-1,CSLGLFSYNEQFF,TGCAGTCTAGGATTGTTCTCCTACAATGAGCAGTTCTTC
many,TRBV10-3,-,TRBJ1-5,CAISGNQKEPQHF,TGTGCCATCAGTGGGAACCAGAAGGAGCCCCAGCATTTT
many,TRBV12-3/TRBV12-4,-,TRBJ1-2,CASSSTFRDRGYTF,TGTGCCAGCAGTTCGACATTCAGGGATCGCGGCTACACCTTC
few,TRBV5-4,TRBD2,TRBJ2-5,CASSAALAGGGETQYF,TGTGCCAGCAGCGCCGCACTAGCGGGGGGGGGAGAGACCCAGTACTTC
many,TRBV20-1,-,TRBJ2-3,CSSTPNTDTQYF,TGCAGTTCGACTCCAAACACAGATACGCAGTATTTT
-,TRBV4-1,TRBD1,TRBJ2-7,CASSQTGTGTGGNEQYF,TGCGCCAGCAGCCAGACGGGGACCGGGACAGGGGGCAACGAGCAGTACTTC
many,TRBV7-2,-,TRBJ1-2,CASRTPSQGVRGYTF,TGTGCCAGCAGGACCCCGTCCCAGGGAGTTCGTGGCTACACCTTC
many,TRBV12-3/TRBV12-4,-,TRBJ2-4,CASSSAALAKNIQYF,TGTGCCAGCAGTTCGGCAGCCCTAGCCAAAAACATTCAGTACTTC
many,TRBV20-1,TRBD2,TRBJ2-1,CSARSGGPYNEQFF,TGCAGTGCTAGGAGCGGGGGCCCCTACAATGAGCAGTTCTTC
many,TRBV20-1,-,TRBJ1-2,CSATDRVNYGYTF,TGCAGTGCGACCGACAGAGTTAACTATGGCTACACCTTC
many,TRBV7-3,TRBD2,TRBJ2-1,CASSLRLAGASGTYNEQFF,TGTGCCAGCAGCTTACGACTAGCGGGGGCCTCTGGAACCTACAATGAGCAGTTCTTC
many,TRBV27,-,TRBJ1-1,CASSSLKYTDTEAFF,TGTGCCAGCAGTTCCCTAAAATACACCGACACTGAAGCTTTCTTT
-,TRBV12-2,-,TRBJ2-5,CASRLYRGPRETQYF,TGTGCAAGTCGCTTATACAGGGGCCCGCGGGAGACCCAGTACTTC
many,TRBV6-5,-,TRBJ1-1,CASSRRQDLYLYTEAFF,TGTGCCAGCAGTAGGCGGCAGGACCTCTACCTTTACACTGAAGCTTTCTTT
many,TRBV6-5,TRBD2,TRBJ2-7,CASSYPSGALPYEQYF,TGTGCCAGCAGTTACCCTAGCGGGGCCTTACCCTACGAGCAGTACTTC
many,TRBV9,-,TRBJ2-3,CASSVRADTQYF,TGTGCCAGCAGCGTACGGGCAGATACGCAGTATTTT
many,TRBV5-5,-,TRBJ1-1,CASSPGARGTEAFF,TGTGCCAGCAGTCCCGGGGCCCGGGGGACTGAAGCTTTCTTT
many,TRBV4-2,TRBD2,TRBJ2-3,CASSQGAGGGFGTDTQYF,TGTGCCAGCAGCCAAGGAGCGGGGGGGGGTTTCGGCACAGATACGCAGTATTTT
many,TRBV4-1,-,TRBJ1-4,CASSHTGTTNEKLFF,TGCGCCAGCAGCCATACCGGGACCACGAATGAAAAACTGTTTTTT
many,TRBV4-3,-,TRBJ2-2,CASRLMRVTGELFF,TGCGCCAGCCGACTGATGCGGGTCACCGGGGAGCTGTTTTTT
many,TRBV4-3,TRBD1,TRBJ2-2,CASSQDSIYRGQGTGELFF,TGCGCCAGCAGCCAAGATTCAATTTACAGGGGGCAGGGCACCGGGGAGCTGTTTTTT
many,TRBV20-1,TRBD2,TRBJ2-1,CSARSTSSGGNEQFF,TGCAGTGCTAGATCTACCTCCTCCGGGGGGAATGAGCAGTTCTTC
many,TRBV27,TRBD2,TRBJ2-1,CASSYSGGSGNEQFF,TGTGCCAGCAGTTATAGCGGGGGGTCTGGGAATGAGCAGTTCTTC